These T cell receptor beta chains were read from a single sample in a study of graft-versus-host responses after intestinal transplantation. Generated by immunoSEQ multiplex PCR, the TCRdb table keeps only in-frame clones and is missing some. This repertoire shows 12,000 or so clones, 80% found once; its top ten account for around 35%. The specimen was PBMCs, collected 494 days after intestinal transplant. The receptors originated from a human patient who received an intestinal transplant, so some T cells may come from the graft donor. CDR3s include the opening cysteine and the closing phenylalanine or tryptophan. The D gene is left open where the match is weak. Expanded clones are given a class, and other clones once, few, many or no size at all.

clone size	J gene	V gene	D gene	CDR3 DNA	CDR3 protein
.	TRBJ2-7	TRBV5-1	TRBD2	TGCGCCAGCAGCTTCGGAGGGACTAGGAACGAGCAGTACTTC	CASSFGGTRNEQYF
.	TRBJ2-5	TRBV7-3	TRBD2	TGTGCCAGCAGCCCTAGCGGGAGGGCCGAGGAGACCCAGTACTTC	CASSPSGRAEETQYF
large	TRBJ1-2	TRBV28	.	TGTGCCCGCCGGGGGGCGGTGAGGGGGACTCTAAACTATGGCTACACCTTC	CARRGAVRGTLNYGYTF
.	TRBJ2-7	TRBV30	.	TGTGCCTGGAGTGGGGGGGATTATCCGGGCGAGCAGTACTTC	CAWSGGDYPGEQYF
.	TRBJ1-6	TRBV30	TRBD1	TGTGCCTGGAACACAGGGGGTTATAATTCACCCCTCCACTTT	CAWNTGGYNSPLHF
medium-sized	TRBJ1-1	TRBV29-1	TRBD1	TGCAGCGTTGATGGGCAGGGGGTGAACACTGAAGCTTTCTTT	CSVDGQGVNTEAFF
.	TRBJ2-7	TRBV5-1	.	TGCGCCAGCAGCTTGGGGAGGTACGAGCAGTACTTC	CASSLGRYEQYF
.	TRBJ1-2	TRBV4-1	.	TGCGCCAGCAGCCAAGATACAGGGATGAACGGCTACACCTTC	CASSQDTGMNGYTF
.	TRBJ2-7	TRBV7-8	.	TGTGCCTCAACCGTACAGGGCTCCTACGAGCAGTACTTC	CASTVQGSYEQYF
.	TRBJ2-2	TRBV9	TRBD2	TGTGCCAGCAGCGCTTCCTCTAGCGGGAGCGGGGGGGAGCTGTTTTTT	CASSASSSGSGGELFF
.	TRBJ2-7	TRBV11-2	.	TGTGCCAGCAGCTACCGACTAGAAAGCGAGCAGTACTTC	CASSYRLESEQYF
.	TRBJ2-1	TRBV6-5	TRBD1	TGTGCCAGCAGTTACGGGACAGGGGCTTACAATGAGCAGTTCTTC	CASSYGTGAYNEQFF
.	TRBJ1-2	TRBV7-2	.	TGTGCCAGCAGCTTAGGCAGATTGAGGGACTATGGCTACACCTTC	CASSLGRLRDYGYTF
few	TRBJ1-4	TRBV5-1	TRBD1	TGCGCCAGCAGCCTAAGCCGGACAGGGGTTCGTGAAAAACTGTTTTTT	CASSLSRTGVREKLFF
.	TRBJ1-2	TRBV27	.	TGTGCCAGCAGTTTATCACCGAGGGACTATGGCTACACCTTC	CASSLSPRDYGYTF
.	TRBJ2-5	TRBV11-2	.	TGTGCCAGCAGCTTAGTAGGGGCCACACAAGAGACCCAGTACTTC	CASSLVGATQETQYF
.	TRBJ2-7	TRBV18	TRBD2	TGTGCCAGCTCACCCGCGGGGGTAGCGGGGGACTACGAGCAGTACTTC	CASSPAGVAGDYEQYF